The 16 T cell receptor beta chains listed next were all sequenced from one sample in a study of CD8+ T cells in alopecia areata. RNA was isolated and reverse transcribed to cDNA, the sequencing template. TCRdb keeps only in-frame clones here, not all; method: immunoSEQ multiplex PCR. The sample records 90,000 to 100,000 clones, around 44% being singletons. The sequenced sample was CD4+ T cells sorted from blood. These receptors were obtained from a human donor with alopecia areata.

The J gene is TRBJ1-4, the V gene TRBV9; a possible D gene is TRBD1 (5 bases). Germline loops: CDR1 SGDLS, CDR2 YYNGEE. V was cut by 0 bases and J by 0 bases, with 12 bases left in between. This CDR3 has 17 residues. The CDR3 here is CASSVGGSIPTNEKLFF. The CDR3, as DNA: TGTGCCAGCAGCGTAGGGGGGTCCATTCCAACTAATGAAAAACTGTTTTTT.

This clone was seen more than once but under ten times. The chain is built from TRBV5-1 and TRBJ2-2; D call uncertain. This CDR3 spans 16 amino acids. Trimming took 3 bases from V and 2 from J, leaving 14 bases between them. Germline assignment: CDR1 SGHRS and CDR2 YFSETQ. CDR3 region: CASSSDHQGNTGELFF. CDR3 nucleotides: TGCGCCAGCAGCTCTGACCACCAAGGAAACACCGGGGAGCTGTTTTTT.

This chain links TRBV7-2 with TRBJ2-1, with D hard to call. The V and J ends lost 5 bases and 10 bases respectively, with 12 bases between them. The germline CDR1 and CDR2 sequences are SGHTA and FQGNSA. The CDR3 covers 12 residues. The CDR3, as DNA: TGTGCCAGCAGCCCGTGGCGCAGGGAGCAGTTCTTC. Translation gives CASSPWRREQFF.

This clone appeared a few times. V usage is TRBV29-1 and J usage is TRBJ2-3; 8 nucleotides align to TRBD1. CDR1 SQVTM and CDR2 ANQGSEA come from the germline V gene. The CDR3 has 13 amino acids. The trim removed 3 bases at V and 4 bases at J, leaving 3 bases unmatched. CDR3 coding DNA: TGCAGCGTTGACAGGACAGGGTCAGATACGCAGTATTTT. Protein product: CSVDRTGSDTQYF.

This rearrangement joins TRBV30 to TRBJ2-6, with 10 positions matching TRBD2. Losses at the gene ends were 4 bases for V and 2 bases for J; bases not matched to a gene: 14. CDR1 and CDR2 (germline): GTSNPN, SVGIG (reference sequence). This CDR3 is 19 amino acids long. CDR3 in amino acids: CAWNHAEASGSPGANVLTF. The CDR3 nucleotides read TGTGCCTGGAACCATGCGGAGGCTAGCGGGAGCCCTGGGGCCAACGTCCTGACTTTC.

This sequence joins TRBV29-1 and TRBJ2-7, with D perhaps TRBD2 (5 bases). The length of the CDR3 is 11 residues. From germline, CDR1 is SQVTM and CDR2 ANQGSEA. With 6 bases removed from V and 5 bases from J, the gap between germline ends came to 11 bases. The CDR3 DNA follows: TGCAGCGTAAATCGGGGTGACGAGCAGTACTTC. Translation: CSVNRGDEQYF.

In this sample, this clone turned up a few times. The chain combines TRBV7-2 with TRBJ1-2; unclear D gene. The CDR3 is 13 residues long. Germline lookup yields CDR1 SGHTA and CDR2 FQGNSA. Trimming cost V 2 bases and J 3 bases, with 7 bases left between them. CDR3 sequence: CASSLMADYGYTF. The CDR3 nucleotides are TGTGCCAGCAGCTTAATGGCGGACTATGGCTACACCTTC.

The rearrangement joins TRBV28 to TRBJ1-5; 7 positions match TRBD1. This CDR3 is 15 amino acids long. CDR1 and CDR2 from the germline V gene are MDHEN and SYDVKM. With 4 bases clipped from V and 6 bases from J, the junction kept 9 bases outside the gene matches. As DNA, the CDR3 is TGTGCCAGCAGTTGGGGCAGGGGGGACGGTCAGCCCCAGCATTTT. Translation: CASSWGRGDGQPQHF.

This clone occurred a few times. This CDR3 is CASSLVAYEQFF. The CDR3 nucleotides are TGTGCCAGCAGCTTAGTTGCGTATGAGCAGTTCTTC. The chain employs TRBV7-9 and TRBJ2-1; unclear D gene. The CDR3 runs to 12 residues. Looked up from germline, CDR1 is SEHNR and CDR2 is FQNEAQ (reference sequence). The germline V and J ends were trimmed by 1 base and 8 bases, with 6 bases remaining between them.

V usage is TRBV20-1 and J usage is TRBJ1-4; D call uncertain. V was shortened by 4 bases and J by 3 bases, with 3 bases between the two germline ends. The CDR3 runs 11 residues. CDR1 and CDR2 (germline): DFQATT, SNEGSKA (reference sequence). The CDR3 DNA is TGCAGTGCTATGGCTAATGAAAAACTGTTTTTT. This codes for CSAMANEKLFF.

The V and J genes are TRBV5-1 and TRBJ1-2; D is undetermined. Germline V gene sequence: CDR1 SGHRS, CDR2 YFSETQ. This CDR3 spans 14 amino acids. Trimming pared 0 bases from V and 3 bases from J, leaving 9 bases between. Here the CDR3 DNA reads TGCGCCAGCAGCTTGGGGCAGCGAGACTATGGCTACACCTTC. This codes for CASSLGQRDYGYTF.

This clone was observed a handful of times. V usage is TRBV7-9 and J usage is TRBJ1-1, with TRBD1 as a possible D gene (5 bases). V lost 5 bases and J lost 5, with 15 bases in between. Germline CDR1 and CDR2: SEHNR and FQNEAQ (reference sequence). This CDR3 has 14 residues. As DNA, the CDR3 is TGTGCCAGCAGCCGCCTGGAAGAGGGGACTGAAGCTTTCTTT. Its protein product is CASSRLEEGTEAFF.

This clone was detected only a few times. The CDR3 sequence: CASSPQTGTSAYEQYF. For the CDR3, the DNA is TGTGCCAGCTCACCACAGACCGGGACTAGCGCATACGAGCAGTACTTC. The chain uses TRBV18 and TRBJ2-7, with TRBD2 identical over 10 bases. Germline V CDR1 and CDR2: KGHSH, LQKENI. The length of the CDR3 is 16 residues. V gave up 1 base and J gave up 4 bases; unmatched junction bases: 7. The full variable domain, its missing parts supplied by reference TRBV18 and TRBJ2-7, is NAGVMQNPRHLVRRRGQEARLRCSPMKGHSHVYWYRQLPEEGLKFMVYLQKENIIDESGMPKERFSAEFPKEGPSILRIQQVVRGDSAAYFCASSPQTGTSAYEQYFGPGTRLTVT.

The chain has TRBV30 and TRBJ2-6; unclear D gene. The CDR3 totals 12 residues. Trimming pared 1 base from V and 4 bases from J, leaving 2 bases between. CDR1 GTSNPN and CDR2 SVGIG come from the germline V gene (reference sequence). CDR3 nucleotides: TGTGCCTGGAGTGCGGGGGCCAACGTCCTGACTTTC. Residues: CAWSAGANVLTF.

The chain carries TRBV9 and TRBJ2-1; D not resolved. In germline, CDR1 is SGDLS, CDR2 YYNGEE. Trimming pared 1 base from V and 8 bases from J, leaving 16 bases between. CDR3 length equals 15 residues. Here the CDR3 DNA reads TGTGCCAGCAGCGTAATGTCCCAGCGACACGATGAGCAGTTCTTC. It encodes CASSVMSQRHDEQFF.

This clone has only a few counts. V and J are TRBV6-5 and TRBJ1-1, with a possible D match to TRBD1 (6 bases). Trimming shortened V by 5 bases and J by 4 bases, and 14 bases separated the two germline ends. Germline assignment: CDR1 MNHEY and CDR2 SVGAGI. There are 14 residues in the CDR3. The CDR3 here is CASSLQGFGTEAFF. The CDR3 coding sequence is TGTGCCAGCAGTCTACAGGGCTTCGGCACTGAAGCTTTCTTT.